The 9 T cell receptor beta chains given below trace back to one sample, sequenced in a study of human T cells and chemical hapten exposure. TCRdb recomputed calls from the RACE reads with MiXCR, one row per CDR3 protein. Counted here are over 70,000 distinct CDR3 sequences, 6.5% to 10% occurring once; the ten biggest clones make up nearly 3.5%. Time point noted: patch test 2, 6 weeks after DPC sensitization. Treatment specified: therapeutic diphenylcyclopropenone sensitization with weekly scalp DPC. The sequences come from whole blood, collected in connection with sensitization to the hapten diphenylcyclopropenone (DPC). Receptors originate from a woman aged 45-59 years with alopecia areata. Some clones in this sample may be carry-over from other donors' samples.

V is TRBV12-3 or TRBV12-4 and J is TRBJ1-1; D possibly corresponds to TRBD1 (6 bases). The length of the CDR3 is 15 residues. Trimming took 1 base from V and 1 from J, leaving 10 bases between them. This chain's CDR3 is CASSLEGEANTEAFF. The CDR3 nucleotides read TGTGCCAGCAGTTTAGAGGGGGAGGCGAACACTGAAGCTTTCTTT.

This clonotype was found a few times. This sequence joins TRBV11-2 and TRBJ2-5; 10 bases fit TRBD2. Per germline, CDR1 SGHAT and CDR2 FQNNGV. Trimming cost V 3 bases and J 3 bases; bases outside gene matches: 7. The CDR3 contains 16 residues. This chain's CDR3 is CASSFPGSGREETQYF. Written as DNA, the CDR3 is TGTGCCAGCAGCTTCCCGGGCAGCGGGAGGGAAGAGACCCAGTACTTC.

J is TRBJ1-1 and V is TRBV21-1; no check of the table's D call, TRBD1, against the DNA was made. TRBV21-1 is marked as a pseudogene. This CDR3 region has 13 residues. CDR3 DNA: TGTGTCAGCAGCAAAGTGAGGGGGAGTGAAGCTTTCTTT. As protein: CVSSKVRGSEAFF.

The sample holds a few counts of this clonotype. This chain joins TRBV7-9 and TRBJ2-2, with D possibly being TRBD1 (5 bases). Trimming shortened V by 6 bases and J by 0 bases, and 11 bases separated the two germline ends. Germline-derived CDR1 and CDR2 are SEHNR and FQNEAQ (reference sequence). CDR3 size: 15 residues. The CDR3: CASSSTATNTGELFF. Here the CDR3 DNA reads TGTGCCAGCAGTTCGACAGCTACGAACACCGGGGAGCTGTTTTTT.

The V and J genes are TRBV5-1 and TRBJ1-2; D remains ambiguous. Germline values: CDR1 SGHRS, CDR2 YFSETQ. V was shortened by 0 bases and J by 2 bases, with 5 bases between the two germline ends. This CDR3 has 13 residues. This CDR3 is CASSLGANYGYTF. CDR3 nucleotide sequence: TGCGCCAGCAGCTTGGGGGCCAACTATGGCTACACCTTC.

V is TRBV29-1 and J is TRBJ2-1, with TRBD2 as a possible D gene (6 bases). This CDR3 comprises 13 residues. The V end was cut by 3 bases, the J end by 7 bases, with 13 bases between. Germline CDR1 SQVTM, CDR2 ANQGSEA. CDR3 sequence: CSVDPGRGNEQFF. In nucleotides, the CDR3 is TGCAGCGTTGATCCCGGGAGAGGTAATGAGCAGTTCTTC.

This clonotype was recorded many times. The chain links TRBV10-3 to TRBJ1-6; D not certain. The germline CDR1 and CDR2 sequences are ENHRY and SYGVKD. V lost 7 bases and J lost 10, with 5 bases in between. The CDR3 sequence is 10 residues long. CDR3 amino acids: CAIMGSPLHF. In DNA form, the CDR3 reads TGTGCCATCATGGGATCACCCCTCCACTTT.

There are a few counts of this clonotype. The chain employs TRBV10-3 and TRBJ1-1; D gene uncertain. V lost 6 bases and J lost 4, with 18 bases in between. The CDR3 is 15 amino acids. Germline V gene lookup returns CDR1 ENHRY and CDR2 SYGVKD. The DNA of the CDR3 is TGTGCCATCAGCCGGATGATTGAGGCCGGCACTGAAGCTTTCTTT. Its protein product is CAISRMIEAGTEAFF.

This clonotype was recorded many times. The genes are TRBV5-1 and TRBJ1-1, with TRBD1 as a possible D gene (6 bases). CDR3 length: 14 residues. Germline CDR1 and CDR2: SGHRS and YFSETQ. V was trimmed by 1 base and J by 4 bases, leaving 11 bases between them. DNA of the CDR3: TGCGCCAGCAGCTTGAGAAGGGGGGCCACTGAAGCTTTCTTT. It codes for CASSLRRGATEAFF.